This T cell receptor beta chain was obtained from a study of identical twins. MiXCR, run by TCRdb on the 5' RACE reads, gives a single entry per CDR3 protein. The sample shows roughly 480,000 distinct CDR3 sequences, less than 25% of them seen only once. Germline V gene sequence: CDR1 DFQATT, CDR2 SNEGSKA (reference sequence). The CDR3 runs 14 residues. The V gene end was trimmed by 3 bases and the J gene end by 7 bases; junction bases not matched to a gene: 7. This sample was shared with a second study, whose subject was T cells expressing NK-cell markers.

The TCR comes from a young woman in good health. The sequenced material came from CD4+ T cells sorted from blood. The J gene is TRBJ2-1, the V gene TRBV20-1, with 9 bases that match TRBD1. The CDR3, as DNA: TGCAGTGCTAGTCCCCCCGACAGGGGGAATGAGCAGTTCTTC. It specifies CSASPPDRGNEQFF.